This TCR beta chain appears in the sequencing data of a study of T cells after somatic rescue of genetic block. Sequencing was performed with immunoSEQ multiplex PCR; in TCRdb, only in-frame clones are kept and a portion is missing. There are 14,000 to 15,000 clones in the sample; under 75% occur only once, and approximately 15% lies in the top ten. Germline CDR1 reads ENHRY; CDR2 reads SYGVKD. V lost 10 bases to trimming and J lost 8 bases, with 26 bases between them. The CDR3 is 16 amino acids. This sequence joins TRBV10-3 and TRBJ2-2; TRBD2 might be the D (6 bases). This sequence was found in a boy between 10 and 17 years old. What was sequenced was peripheral blood mononuclear cells (PBMCs). The CDR3 loop reads CATARGGPISTGELFF. Written as DNA, the CDR3 is TGTGCCACTGCTCGCGGAGGGCCAATAAGCACGGGGGAGCTGTTTTTT.